Included here is one T cell receptor beta chain sequence, with context. Clones were read by immunoSEQ multiplex PCR, and TCRdb kept only the in-frame ones, dropping some. The table records around 400,000 clones, roughly 85% of them present only once. This entry is derived from a study of cytomegalovirus exposure and HLA in healthy donors. Study overall: The roughly 120 validation repertoires and the roughly 670 first-cohort repertoires shared a platform, a later analysis reported.

The material sequenced was PBMCs. The TCR was taken from a woman younger than 35 in good health and CMV-seronegative.

Here the CDR3 DNA reads TGTGCCAGCAGTTTAGGTCAGTTCTACACCGGGGAGCTGTTTTTT. Amino acid sequence: CASSLGQFYTGELFF. V usage is TRBV27 and J usage is TRBJ2-2; no reliable D call. Germline V gene lookup returns CDR1 MNHEY and CDR2 SMNVEV (reference sequence). Trimming took off 2 bases at V and 3 bases at J, with 10 bases between the two ends. The CDR3 covers 15 residues.